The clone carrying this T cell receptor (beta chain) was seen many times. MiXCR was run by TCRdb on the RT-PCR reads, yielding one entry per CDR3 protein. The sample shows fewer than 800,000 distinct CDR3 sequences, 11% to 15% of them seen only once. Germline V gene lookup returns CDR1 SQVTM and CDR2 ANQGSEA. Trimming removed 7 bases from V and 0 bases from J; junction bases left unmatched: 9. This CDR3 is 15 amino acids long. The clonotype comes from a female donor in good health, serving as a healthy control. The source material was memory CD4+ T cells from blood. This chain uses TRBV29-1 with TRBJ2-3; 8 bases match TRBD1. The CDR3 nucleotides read TGCAGCGCTTCAGGGGGCCCTACGAGCACAGATACGCAGTATTTT. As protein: CSASGGPTSTDTQYF.